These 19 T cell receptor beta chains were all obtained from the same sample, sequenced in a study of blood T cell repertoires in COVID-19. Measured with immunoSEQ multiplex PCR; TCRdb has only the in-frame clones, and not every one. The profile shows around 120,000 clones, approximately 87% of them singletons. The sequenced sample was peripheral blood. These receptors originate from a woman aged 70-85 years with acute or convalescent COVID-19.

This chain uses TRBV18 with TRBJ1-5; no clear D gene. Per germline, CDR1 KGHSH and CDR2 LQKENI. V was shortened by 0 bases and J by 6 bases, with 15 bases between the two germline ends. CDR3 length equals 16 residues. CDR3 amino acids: CASSPPGRAMGQPQHF. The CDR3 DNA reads TGTGCCAGCTCACCACCTGGGCGCGCGATGGGTCAGCCCCAGCATTTT.

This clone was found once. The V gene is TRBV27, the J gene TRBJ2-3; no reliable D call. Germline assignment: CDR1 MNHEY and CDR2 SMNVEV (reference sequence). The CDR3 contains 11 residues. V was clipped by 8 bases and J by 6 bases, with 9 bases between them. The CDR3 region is CASFGSDTQYF. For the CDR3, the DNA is TGTGCCAGCTTCGGTTCTGATACGCAGTATTTT.

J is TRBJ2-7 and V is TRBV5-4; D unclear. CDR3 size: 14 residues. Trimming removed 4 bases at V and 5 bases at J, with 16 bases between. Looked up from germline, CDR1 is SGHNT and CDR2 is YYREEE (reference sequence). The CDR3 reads CASSRVDIPHEQYF. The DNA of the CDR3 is TGTGCCAGCAGCCGGGTCGATATCCCCCACGAGCAGTACTTC.

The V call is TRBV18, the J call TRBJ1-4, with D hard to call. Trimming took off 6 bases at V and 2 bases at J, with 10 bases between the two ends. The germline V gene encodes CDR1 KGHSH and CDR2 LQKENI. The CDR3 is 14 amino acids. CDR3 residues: CASSPSGTNEKLFF. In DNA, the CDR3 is TGTGCCAGCTCCCCTAGCGGCACTAATGAAAAACTGTTTTTT. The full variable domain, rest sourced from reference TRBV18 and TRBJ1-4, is NAGVMQNPRHLVRRRGQEARLRCSPMKGHSHVYWYRQLPEEGLKFMVYLQKENIIDESGMPKERFSAEFPKEGPSILRIQQVVRGDSAAYFCASSPSGTNEKLFFGSGTQLSVL.

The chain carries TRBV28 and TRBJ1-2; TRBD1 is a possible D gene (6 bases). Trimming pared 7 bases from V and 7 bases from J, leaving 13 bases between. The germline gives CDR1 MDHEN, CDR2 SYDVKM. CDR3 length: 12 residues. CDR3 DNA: TGTGCCAGCACACCACGGGGGGCTGGCTACACCTTC. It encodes CASTPRGAGYTF.

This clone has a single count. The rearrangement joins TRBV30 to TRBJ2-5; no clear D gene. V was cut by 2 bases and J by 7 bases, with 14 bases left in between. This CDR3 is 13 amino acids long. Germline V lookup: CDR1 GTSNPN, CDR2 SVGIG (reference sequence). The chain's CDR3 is CAWSSLVAGTQYF. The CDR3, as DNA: TGTGCCTGGAGTAGCCTAGTAGCCGGGACCCAGTACTTC.

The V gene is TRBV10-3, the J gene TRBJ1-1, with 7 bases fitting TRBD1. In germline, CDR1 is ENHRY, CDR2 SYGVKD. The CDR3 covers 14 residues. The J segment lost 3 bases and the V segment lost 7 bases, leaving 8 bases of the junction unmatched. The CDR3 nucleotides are TGTGCCATCACAGAGAAGGGGGCCGACACTGAAGCTTTCTTT. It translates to CAITEKGADTEAFF.

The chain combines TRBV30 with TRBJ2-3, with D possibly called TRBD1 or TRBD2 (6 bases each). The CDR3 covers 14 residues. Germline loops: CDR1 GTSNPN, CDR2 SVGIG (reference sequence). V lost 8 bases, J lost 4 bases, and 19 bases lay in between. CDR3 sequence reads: CARGMTSMADTQYF. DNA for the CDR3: TGTGCCAGGGGGATGACTAGTATGGCAGATACGCAGTATTTT.

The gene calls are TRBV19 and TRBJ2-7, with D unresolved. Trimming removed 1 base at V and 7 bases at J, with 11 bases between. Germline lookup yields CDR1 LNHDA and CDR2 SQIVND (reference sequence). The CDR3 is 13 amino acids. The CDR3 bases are TGTGCCAGTAGTATAGTCGCAGAGACAGAGCAGTACTTC. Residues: CASSIVAETEQYF.

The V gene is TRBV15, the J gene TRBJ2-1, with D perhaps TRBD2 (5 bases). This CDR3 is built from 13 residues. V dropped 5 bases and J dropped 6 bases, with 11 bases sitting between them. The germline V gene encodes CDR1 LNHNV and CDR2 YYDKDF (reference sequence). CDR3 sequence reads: CATSPLAGNEQFF. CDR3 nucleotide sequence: TGTGCCACCAGCCCTCTCGCGGGCAATGAGCAGTTCTTC.

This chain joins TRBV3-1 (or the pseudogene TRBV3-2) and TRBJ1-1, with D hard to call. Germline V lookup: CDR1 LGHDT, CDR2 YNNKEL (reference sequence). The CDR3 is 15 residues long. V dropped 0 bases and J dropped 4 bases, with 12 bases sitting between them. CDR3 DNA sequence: TGTGCCAGCAGCCAAGACGCCCAGGTCCTCACTGAAGCTTTCTTT. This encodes CASSQDAQVLTEAFF.

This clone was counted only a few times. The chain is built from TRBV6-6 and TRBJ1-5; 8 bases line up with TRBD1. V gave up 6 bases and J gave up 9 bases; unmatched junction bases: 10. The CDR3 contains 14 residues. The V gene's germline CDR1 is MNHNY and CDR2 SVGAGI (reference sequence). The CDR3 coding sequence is TGTGCCAGCAGCCCCAGGACAGGGCAGCCGCCCCAGCATTTT. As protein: CASSPRTGQPPQHF.

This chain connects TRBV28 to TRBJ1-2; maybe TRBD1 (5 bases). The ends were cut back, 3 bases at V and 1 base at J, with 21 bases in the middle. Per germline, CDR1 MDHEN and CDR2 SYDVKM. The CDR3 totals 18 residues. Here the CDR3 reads CASSFTFSLVGVNYGYTF. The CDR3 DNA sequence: TGTGCCAGCAGTTTTACTTTCTCCCTCGTAGGGGTTAACTATGGCTACACCTTC.

CDR3 DNA sequence: TGTGCCAGCAGGATTCTAGCGGCCGGGGAGCTGTTTTTT. It specifies CASRILAAGELFF. The rearrangement links TRBV2 to TRBJ2-2, with TRBD2 matching 7 bases. The CDR3 is 13 amino acids. V lost 6 bases, J lost 6 bases, and 4 bases stayed unmatched. The germline CDR1 and CDR2 sequences are SNHLY and FYNNEI.

Here the CDR3 DNA reads TGTGCCAGCAGTTTACAGGGTTTTCAGCCCCAGCATTTT. This gives the protein CASSLQGFQPQHF. The V gene is TRBV28, the J gene TRBJ1-5, with D possibly matching TRBD1 (5 bases). The CDR3 is 13 amino acids. V lost 2 bases and J lost 6, with 8 bases in between. CDR1 and CDR2 from the germline V gene are MDHEN and SYDVKM.

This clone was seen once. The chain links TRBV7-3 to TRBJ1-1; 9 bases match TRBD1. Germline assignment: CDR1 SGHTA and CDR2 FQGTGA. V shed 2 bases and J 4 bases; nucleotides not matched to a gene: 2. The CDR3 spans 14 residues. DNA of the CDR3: TGTGCCAGCAGCTTAGGGACAGGGAGCACTGAAGCTTTCTTT. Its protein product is CASSLGTGSTEAFF.

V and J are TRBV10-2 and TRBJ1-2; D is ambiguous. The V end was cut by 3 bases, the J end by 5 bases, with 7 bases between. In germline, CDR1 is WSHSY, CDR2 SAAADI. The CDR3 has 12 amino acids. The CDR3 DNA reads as TGCGCCAGCAGTGAAAGGAGATATGGCTACACCTTC. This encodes CASSERRYGYTF.

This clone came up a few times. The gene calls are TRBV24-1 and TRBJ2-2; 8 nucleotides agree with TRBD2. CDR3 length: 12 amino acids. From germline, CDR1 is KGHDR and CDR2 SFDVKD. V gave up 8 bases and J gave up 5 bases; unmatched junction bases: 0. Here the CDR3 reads CATTSGTGELFF. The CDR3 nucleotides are TGTGCCACCACTAGCGGGACCGGGGAGCTGTTTTTT.

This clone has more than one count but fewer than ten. The CDR3 DNA follows: TGTGCCAGCAGACCGGGACTTTATAGCAATCAGCCCCAGCATTTT. Encoded protein: CASRPGLYSNQPQHF. The V call is TRBV2, the J call TRBJ1-5, with a possible D match to TRBD1 (5 bases). The CDR3 has 15 amino acids. The V gene lost 6 bases and the J gene lost 0 bases, with 12 bases spanning the gap. The germline V gene has CDR1 SNHLY and CDR2 FYNNEI.